This T cell receptor (beta chain) was sequenced in a study of cytomegalovirus exposure and HLA in healthy donors. The study's findings and limits: Cytomegalovirus-associated status was assigned to 164 TCR beta chains. Accurate prediction of HLA-A and HLA-B alleles (for most subjects) was reportedly achieved from TCR beta sequences.

This clone was detected a few times. Its antigen is still unknown. The PCR ran on 60 Vbeta and 13 Jbeta primers. Measured with immunoSEQ multiplex PCR; TCRdb has only the in-frame clones, and not every one. Here the sample spans about 200,000 clones, roughly 80% being singletons. Per germline, CDR1 LNHDA and CDR2 SQIVND (reference sequence). The CDR3 loop spans 14 amino acids. The chain couples TRBV19 to TRBJ2-5, with D perhaps TRBD1 (6 bases). The end of the DNA fits TRBJ2-7 better, so the J call may be wrong. Material: PBMCs. This sequence was found in a girl aged 2 to 9 in good health and CMV-seronegative. CDR3 residues: CASSIPGLGGEQYF. CDR3 DNA sequence: TGTGCCAGTAGTATCCCGGGGTTAGGGGGCGAGCAGTACTTC.